This TCR beta chain is drawn from a study of T cells in Graves' hyperthyroidism and ophthalmopathy. Study-level points and caveats: Blood held most thyroid clonotypes expanded above 0.001 frequency.

Germline V lookup: CDR1 SGHAT, CDR2 FQNNGV. The CDR3 totals 15 residues. About this clonotype itself: Its antigen is currently unknown. Possible read error: a much larger clone is one base away.

Hyperthyroidism, newly diagnosed and lasting under 2 months, affected patients aged 18 to 65. Based on clinical symptoms, serum thyroxine and TRAb, thyroid ultrasound and orbital computed tomography, diagnoses were reached. This sample holds PBMCs from about 10 ml fresh peripheral blood. Using RNA transcripts as the source, TCR beta CDR3 regions were amplified. The HTBI set primed first-round TCR CDR3 RT-PCR. TCRdb analysed the multiplex PCR reads with MiXCR anew, one entry per CDR3 protein. The profile shows approximately 720,000 distinct CDR3 sequences, roughly 20% of them singletons. What was sequenced was blood. The rearrangement links TRBV11-2 to TRBJ1-4, with 10 bases lining up with TRBD1. The sequence came from a woman aged 45 to 65 with Graves' hyperthyroidism that later progressed to Graves' ophthalmopathy. CDR3 residues: CASSGRQGANEKPFF. As DNA, the CDR3 is TGTGCCAGCAGCGGCAGACAGGGGGCGAATGAAAAACCGTTTTTT.